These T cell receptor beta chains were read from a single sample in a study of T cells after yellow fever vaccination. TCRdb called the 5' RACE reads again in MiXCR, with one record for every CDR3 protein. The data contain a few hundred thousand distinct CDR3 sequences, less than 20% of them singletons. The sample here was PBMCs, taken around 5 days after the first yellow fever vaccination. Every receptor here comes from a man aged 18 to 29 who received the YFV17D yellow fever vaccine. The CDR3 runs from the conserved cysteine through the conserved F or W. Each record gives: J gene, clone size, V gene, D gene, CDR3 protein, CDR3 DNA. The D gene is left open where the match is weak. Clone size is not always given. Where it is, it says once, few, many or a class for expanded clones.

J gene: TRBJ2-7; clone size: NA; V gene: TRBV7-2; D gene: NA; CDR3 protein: CASSTGTRGIYEQYF; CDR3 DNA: TGTGCCAGCAGTACCGGGACTCGGGGTATTTACGAGCAGTACTTC
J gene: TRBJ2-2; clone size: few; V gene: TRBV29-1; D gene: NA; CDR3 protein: CSASSGGITGELFF; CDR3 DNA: TGCAGCGCGAGTTCTGGGGGCATCACCGGGGAGCTGTTTTTT
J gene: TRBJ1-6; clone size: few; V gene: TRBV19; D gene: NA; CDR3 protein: CASSWTVYNSPLHF; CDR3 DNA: TGTGCCAGTAGTTGGACAGTCTATAATTCACCCCTCCACTTT
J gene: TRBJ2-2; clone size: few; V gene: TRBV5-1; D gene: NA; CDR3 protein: CASSLHTGPTGELFF; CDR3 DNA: TGCGCCAGCAGCTTGCATACAGGGCCCACCGGGGAGCTGTTTTTT
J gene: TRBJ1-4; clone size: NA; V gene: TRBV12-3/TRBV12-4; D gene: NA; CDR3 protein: CASSTDWAPSPNEKLFF; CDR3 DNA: TGTGCCAGCAGTACCGACTGGGCCCCTAGCCCTAATGAAAAACTGTTTTTT
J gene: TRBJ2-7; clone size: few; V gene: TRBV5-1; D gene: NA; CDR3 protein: CASSWGTEAYEQYF; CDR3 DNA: TGCGCCAGCAGCTGGGGAACTGAAGCCTACGAGCAGTACTTC
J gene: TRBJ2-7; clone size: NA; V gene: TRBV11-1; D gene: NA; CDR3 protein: CASSPQRNLGLEQYF; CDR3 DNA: TGTGCCAGCAGCCCCCAAAGGAATTTGGGTCTCGAGCAGTACTTC
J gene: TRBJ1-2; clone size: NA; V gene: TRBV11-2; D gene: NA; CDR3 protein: CASSLGSQYGYTF; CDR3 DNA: TGTGCCAGCAGCTTGGGGAGTCAGTATGGCTACACCTTC
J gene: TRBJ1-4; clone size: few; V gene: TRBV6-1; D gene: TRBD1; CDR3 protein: CASSVDRGYEKLFF; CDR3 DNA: TGTGCCAGCAGTGTGGACAGGGGATATGAAAAACTGTTTTTT
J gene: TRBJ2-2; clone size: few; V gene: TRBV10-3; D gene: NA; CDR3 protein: CATTGALRSTGELFF; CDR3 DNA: TGTGCCACCACCGGGGCCCTCCGGAGCACCGGGGAGCTGTTTTTT
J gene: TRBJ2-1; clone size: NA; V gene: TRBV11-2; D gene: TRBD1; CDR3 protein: CASSSRDRGGEQFF; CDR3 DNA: TGTGCCAGCAGCTCCCGGGACAGGGGAGGTGAGCAGTTCTTC